The T cell receptor (beta chain) under discussion was sequenced for a study of identical twins. TCRdb used MiXCR to reprocess the 5' RACE reads, holding one entry per CDR3 protein. The data show about 530,000 distinct CDR3 sequences, with 20% to 25% seen just once and approximately 0.49% held by the top ten. Unmatched junction bases numbered 3, after V lost 4 bases and J lost 2 bases. Germline lookup yields CDR1 SGDLS and CDR2 YYNGEE. The CDR3 is 15 residues long. The sample was also linked to a second study, of yellow fever vaccine responses in identical twins.

The TCR originated in a woman younger than 35 in good health. The sequenced material came from CD4+ T cells sorted from blood. This chain uses TRBV9 with TRBJ2-1; TRBD1 aligns across 10 bases. The CDR3 bases are TGTGCCAGCAGCCGGGACAGGGGCGCCTACAATGAGCAGTTCTTC. It encodes CASSRDRGAYNEQFF.